One TCR beta chain is described in this entry. Its antigen is not identified. Other DNA sequences in this specimen translate into the identical CDR3. This record comes from a study of Ad26.COV2.S vaccination and SARS-CoV-2 variants. Study-level information: Into the muscle, Ad26.COV2.S was dosed once or twice, 56 days apart. Study outcomes and limitations: Across vaccine and placebo recipients, the breadth of non-spike TCRs was similar. Vaccine recipients had higher spike-specific TCR breadth than placebo recipients.

Treatment given: some 19 received Ad26.COV2.S at low or high dose, single or two shots; about 5 received placebo; per-sample allocation not given. Samples came from day 63 after the first vaccine or placebo injection. The junction had 3 bases not matched to a gene; V was cut back by 2 bases and J by 3 bases. This CDR3 is built from 14 residues. Looked up from germline, CDR1 is SGDLS and CDR2 is YYNGEE. Measured with immunoSEQ multiplex PCR; TCRdb has only the in-frame clones, and not every one. The profile shows some 400,000 clones, around nine tenths of them singletons. The rearrangement uses TRBV9 and TRBJ2-5; 8 nucleotides line up with TRBD1. This TCR was recovered from a person between 18 and 60 years old who received the Ad26.COV2.S COVID-19 vaccine or a placebo. This specimen was peripheral blood, taken in a trial of Ad26.COV2.S vaccine versus placebo. CDR3 DNA: TGTGCCAGCAGCGTCGGACAGGGAAAAGAGACCCAGTACTTC. This codes for CASSVGQGKETQYF.